The 9 T cell receptor beta chains listed next were all sequenced from one sample in a study of identical twins. TCRdb passed the 5' RACE reads through MiXCR, listing each CDR3 protein once. The sample lists 300,000 to 350,000 distinct CDR3 sequences; roughly an eighth were seen once. The same data also went into a second study, on yellow fever vaccine responses in identical twins.

The specimen sequenced was CD8+ T cells sorted from blood. These receptors were collected from a woman aged 18-35 years in good health.

The rearrangement uses TRBV7-8 and TRBJ1-1, with D unresolved. V gave up 3 bases and J gave up 5 bases, with 13 bases separating them. CDR3 length: 14 residues. Germline-derived CDR1 and CDR2 are SGHVS and FQNEAQ. The CDR3 here is CASSFWALGTEAFF. The CDR3 DNA sequence: TGTGCCAGCAGCTTCTGGGCCCTGGGAACTGAAGCTTTCTTT.

V gene TRBV15 combines with J gene TRBJ1-2; D uncertain. Germline CDR1 is LNHNV and CDR2 is YYDKDF (reference sequence). V gave up 8 bases and J gave up 1 base, with 14 bases separating them. CDR3 length: 14 residues. The CDR3 sequence is CATGAGPNNYGYTF. CDR3 DNA sequence: TGTGCCACCGGTGCCGGACCGAATAACTATGGCTACACCTTC.

This clonotype was detected a few times. The J gene is TRBJ2-5, the V gene TRBV20-1; the D gene is possibly TRBD1 (6 bases). Per the germline V gene, CDR1 is DFQATT and CDR2 is SNEGSKA (reference sequence). CDR3 length: 18 residues. Trimming cost V 0 bases and J 2 bases, with 22 bases left between them. Here the CDR3 reads CSARDRAPNREEQETQYF. CDR3 nucleotides: TGCAGTGCTAGAGATCGGGCCCCAAACAGGGAAGAACAAGAGACCCAGTACTTC.

V usage is TRBV14 and J usage is TRBJ2-1; D call uncertain. The V end lost 2 bases, the J end lost 5 bases, and 16 bases lay between the germline ends. The CDR3 length is 16 residues. Germline assignment: CDR1 SGHDN and CDR2 FVKESK. The CDR3 region has the DNA TGTGCCAGCAGCCAATACGTTTCCGGGCCGCACAATGAGCAGTTCTTC. Amino acid sequence: CASSQYVSGPHNEQFF. The full variable domain, rest sourced from reference TRBV14 and TRBJ2-1, is EAGVTQFPSHSVIEKGQTVTLRCDPISGHDNLYWYRRVMGKEIKFLLHFVKESKQDESGMPNNRFLAERTGGTYSTLKVQPAELEDSGVYFCASSQYVSGPHNEQFFGPGTRLTVL.

CDR3: CASSQGSFGTGPTDTQYF. Here the CDR3 DNA reads TGCGCCAGCAGCCAAGGCTCATTCGGGACAGGGCCCACAGATACGCAGTATTTT. J is TRBJ2-3 and V is TRBV4-1, with 9 bases fitting TRBD1. J gave up 2 bases and V 1 base, and 10 bases lay outside the gene matches. In germline, CDR1 is MGHRA, CDR2 YSYEKL. The CDR3 runs to 18 residues.

The rearrangement uses TRBV20-1 and TRBJ2-7; no clear D gene. The germline CDR1 and CDR2 sequences are DFQATT and SNEGSKA (reference sequence). The length of the CDR3 is 13 residues. The chain's CDR3 is CSVLYGNIYEQYF. The CDR3 DNA is TGCAGCGTCCTCTATGGAAACATTTACGAGCAGTACTTC.

This rearrangement joins TRBV5-1 to TRBJ1-1; D is undetermined. Trimming took off 0 bases at V and 1 base at J, with 7 bases between the two ends. This CDR3 is 14 amino acids long. CDR1 is SGHRS and CDR2 is YFSETQ in the germline V gene. In DNA, the CDR3 is TGCGCCAGCAGCTTGGAAGGGAGGAACACTGAAGCTTTCTTT. It codes for CASSLEGRNTEAFF. The full variable domain, with the rest looked up from reference TRBV5-1 and TRBJ1-1, is KAGVTQTPRYLIKTRGQQVTLSCSPISGHRSVSWYQQTPGQGLQFLFEYFSETQRNKGNFPGRFSGRQFSNSRSEMNVSTLELGDSALYLCASSLEGRNTEAFFGQGTRLTVV.

In regard to this clonotype: A much larger clone differs from this one at a single base, so this may be a read error. J is TRBJ2-2 and V is TRBV14; D gene uncertain. The CDR3 has 13 amino acids. In germline, CDR1 is SGHDN, CDR2 FVKESK. As DNA, the CDR3 is TGTGCCAACAGCCAAGATGTCTCCGGGGAGCTGTTTTTT. It codes for CANSQDVSGELFF.

This rearrangement joins TRBV9 to TRBJ2-7; weak D call: TRBD2 (7 bases). Trimming removed 0 bases at V and 2 bases at J, with 15 bases between. The CDR3 has 16 residues. Germline V gene lookup returns CDR1 SGDLS and CDR2 YYNGEE. The CDR3 region has the DNA TGTGCCAGCAGCGTAGAGGGGGGGGCGGGAGCCTACGAGCAGTACTTC. Protein: CASSVEGGAGAYEQYF.